The clone carrying this TCR beta chain was seen once. As yet, its antigen is unknown. Other DNA sequences in this sample translate to the same CDR3. The data stem from a study of siplizumab effects on memory and regulatory T cells. Looked up from germline, CDR1 is LNHDA and CDR2 is SQIVND (reference sequence). CDR3 length: 13 residues. Trimming cost V 3 bases and J 2 bases, with 5 bases left between them. Findings of the study overall: The mean Treg-derived percentage of mappable alloreactive CD4+ clones was roughly 69% with siplizumab compared with under 30% in controls.

The assay was immunoSEQ multiplex PCR, and TCRdb's table has in-frame clones only and misses some. The data show some 100,000 clones, more than 85% seen once. This receptor was taken from a human donor in good health. Some clones in this sample may be carry-over from other donors' samples. The chain uses TRBV19 and TRBJ1-5; D is uncertain. The sequenced sample consisted of CD4+ T cells sorted from blood. The CDR3 DNA sequence: TGTGCCAGTAGTATTCGGGGCAATCAGCCCCAGCATTTT. It specifies CASSIRGNQPQHF.